A single TCR beta chain is shown here with its context. The target antigen is unknown. Sequenced by immunoSEQ multiplex PCR; TCRdb stores in-frame clones only, minus some. The sample lists about 18,000 clones; under 85% were seen once. The source of the sample is a study of T cells in localized non-small cell lung cancer. Study-level findings and limits: Adjacent uninvolved lung tissue had the highest T cell clonality, exceeding tumor. Those with higher blood T cell density had longer overall survival. Because only a single region of the tumor was sequenced, heterogeneity remains possible.

J was trimmed by 5 bases and V by 0 bases; bases with no gene match: 7. CDR3 length: 15 residues. The germline gives CDR1 GTSNPN, CDR2 SVGIG (reference sequence). This receptor was identified in a female donor of 60 years or more with stage I lung adenocarcinoma. J is TRBJ1-3 and V is TRBV30; the match to TRBD1 covers 7 bases. The sequencing here drew on peripheral blood, taken before any cancer treatment. The DNA of the CDR3 is TGTGCCTGGAGTGTACCACCAGGGGGTAGAAACACCATATATTTT. Translated, it gives CAWSVPPGGRNTIYF. The whole variable domain, remainder taken from reference TRBV30 and TRBJ1-3, is SQTIHQWPATLVQPVGSPLSLECTVEGTSNPNLYWYRQAAGRGLQLLFYSVGIGQISSEVPQNLSASRPQDRQFILSSKKLLLSDSGFYLCAWSVPPGGRNTIYFGEGSWLTVV.